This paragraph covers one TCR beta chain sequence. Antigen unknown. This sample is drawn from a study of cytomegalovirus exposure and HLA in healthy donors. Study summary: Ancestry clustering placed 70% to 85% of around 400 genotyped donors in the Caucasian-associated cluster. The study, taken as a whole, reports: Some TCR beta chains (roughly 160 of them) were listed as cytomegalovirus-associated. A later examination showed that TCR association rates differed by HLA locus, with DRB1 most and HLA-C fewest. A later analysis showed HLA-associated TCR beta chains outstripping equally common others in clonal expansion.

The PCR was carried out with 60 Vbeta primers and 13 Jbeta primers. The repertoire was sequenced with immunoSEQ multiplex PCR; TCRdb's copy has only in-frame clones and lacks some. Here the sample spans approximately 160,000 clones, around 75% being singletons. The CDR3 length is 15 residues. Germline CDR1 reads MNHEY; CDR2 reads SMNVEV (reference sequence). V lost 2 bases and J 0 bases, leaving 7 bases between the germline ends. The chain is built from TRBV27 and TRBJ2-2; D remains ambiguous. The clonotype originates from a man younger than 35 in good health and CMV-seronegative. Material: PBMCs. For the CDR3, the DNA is TGTGCCAGCAGTTTAGCACACGCGAACACCGGGGAGCTGTTTTTT. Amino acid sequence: CASSLAHANTGELFF.